A selection of T cell receptor beta chains follows, all from one sample in a study of blood T cells in healthy people across ages. TCRdb itself ran the 5' RACE reads through MiXCR, one entry per CDR3 protein. The data show approximately 780,000 distinct CDR3 sequences, around 24% seen once. Separately, the same data were catalogued under a study of T cells of mothers and their children.

The source material was blood. Receptor source: a boy younger than 18 in good health. The CDR3 runs from the conserved cysteine through the conserved F or W. The order of the fields is J gene, clone size, V gene, D gene, CDR3 protein, CDR3 DNA. D genes are given only for firm matches. Some rows mark clone size as missing; the rest say once, few, many or name a class of expanded clone.

>TRBJ1-6|few|TRBV4-1|.
CASSPDGNSPLHF
TGCGCCAGCAGCCCGGACGGTAATTCACCCCTCCACTTT
>TRBJ2-5|.|TRBV3-1|TRBD2
CASSQDMTGGKTPYF
TGTGCCAGCAGCCAAGATATGACGGGAGGAAAGACCCCGTACTTC
>TRBJ2-3|few|TRBV10-1|TRBD2
CASSGTSFGTDTQYF
TGCGCCAGCAGTGGGACTAGCTTCGGCACAGATACGCAGTATTTT
>TRBJ1-1|.|TRBV19|.
CASSSNRLTLNTEAFF
TGTGCCAGTAGTTCAAACCGGTTAACTCTGAACACTGAAGCTTTCTTT
>TRBJ1-6|few|TRBV6-5|TRBD1
CASSYTKDRGGSPLHF
TGTGCCAGCAGTTACACCAAGGACAGGGGGGGATCACCCCTCCACTTT
>TRBJ2-5|.|TRBV7-9|.
CASTYGETQYF
TGTGCCAGCACCTACGGGGAGACCCAGTACTTC
>TRBJ2-1|.|TRBV6-5|.
CASSRDGISEQFF
TGTGCCAGCAGCCGGGACGGGATCAGCGAGCAGTTCTTC
>TRBJ2-4|.|TRBV28|.
CASSSSGKRGKNIQYF
TGTGCCAGCAGTTCCTCAGGGAAAAGGGGCAAAAACATTCAGTACTTC
>TRBJ2-2|.|TRBV7-9|.
CASSLEPGELFF
TGTGCCAGCAGCTTGGAACCCGGGGAGCTGTTTTTT
>TRBJ2-4|.|TRBV3-1|.
CASSQVAGVGNIQYF
TGTGCCAGCAGCCAGGTTGCAGGGGTTGGAAACATTCAGTACTTC
>TRBJ2-7|once|TRBV28|.
CASSPRTVGRSYEQYF
TGTGCCAGCAGCCCCCGGACAGTGGGGCGATCCTACGAGCAGTACTTC
>TRBJ1-2|few|TRBV30|TRBD1
CAWIPGQGGYGYTF
TGTGCCTGGATACCGGGACAGGGGGGCTATGGCTACACCTTC
>TRBJ2-3|.|TRBV7-3|.
CASSPRKLVNWTDTQYF
TGTGCCAGCAGCCCCCGGAAACTAGTCAACTGGACAGATACGCAGTATTTT
>TRBJ2-3|.|TRBV10-2|.
CASSVGTSDTQYF
TGCGCCAGCAGTGTTGGTACCTCAGATACGCAGTATTTT
>TRBJ2-1|.|TRBV20-1|.
CSARGLGDNEQFF
TGCAGTGCTAGAGGGCTAGGGGACAATGAGCAGTTCTTC
>TRBJ2-7|few|TRBV9|.
CAREGGYEQYF
TGTGCTAGAGAGGGAGGCTACGAGCAGTACTTC